This entry lists 23 T cell receptor beta chains sequenced from one sample in a study of T cell repertoires in cytomegalovirus infection. TCRdb called the reads again in MiXCR, with one record for every CDR3 protein. Of around 340,000 distinct CDR3 sequences in the sample, almost 30% are singletons; the top ten hold around 18%. These receptors lack a known antigen. Sequenced material: cultured PBMCs, taken from culture after CMV antigen stimulation. Receptors were obtained from a human donor in good health (CMV status not recorded). Some clones in this sample may be carry-over from other donors' samples.

The V and J genes are TRBV15 and TRBJ1-5; D remains ambiguous. Trimming pared 5 bases from V and 6 bases from J, leaving 11 bases between. CDR1 is LNHNV, CDR2 YYDKDF, per germline (reference sequence). The CDR3 has 13 amino acids. Here the CDR3 reads CATSLDPPQPQHF. The CDR3, as DNA: TGTGCCACCAGCTTAGACCCGCCTCAGCCCCAGCATTTT. The full variable domain, in which reference TRBV15 and TRBJ1-5 provide the parts outside the CDR3, is DAMVIQNPRYQVTQFGKPVTLSCSQTLNHNVMYWYQQKSSQAPKLLFHYYDKDFNNEADTPDNFQSRRPNTSFCFLDIRSPGLGDTAMYLCATSLDPPQPQHFGDGTRLSIL.

The chain couples TRBV19 to TRBJ2-7, with D unclear. CDR3 size: 16 residues. From germline, CDR1 is LNHDA and CDR2 SQIVND (reference sequence). Trimming removed 2 bases from V and 3 bases from J, with 17 bases in between. This CDR3 is CASSITLSGRFYEQYF. The CDR3 DNA is TGTGCCAGTAGTATAACTCTCTCGGGTCGGTTCTACGAGCAGTACTTC.

In this sample, this clonotype turned up many times. The J gene is TRBJ2-7, the V gene TRBV6-1, with 9 bases identical to TRBD1. Germline trimming cut 6 bases from V and 3 bases from J; bases unmatched to any gene: 9. The CDR3 consists of 15 residues. Germline CDR1 MNHNS, CDR2 SASEGT. CDR3 sequence reads: CASRPTGGTLYEQYF. The CDR3, as DNA: TGTGCCAGCAGACCTACAGGGGGCACTCTCTACGAGCAGTACTTC.

This clonotype was detected a few times. This chain uses TRBV7-3 with TRBJ2-1; 16 nucleotides align to TRBD2. V was pared by 2 bases and J by 6 bases, with 7 bases of the junction left unmatched. Per germline, CDR1 SGHTA and CDR2 FQGTGA. This CDR3 comprises 18 residues. In DNA, the CDR3 is TGTGCCAGCAGCTTAGGGCCTGGGACTAGCGGGAGGGGCAATGAGCAGTTCTTC. Amino acids: CASSLGPGTSGRGNEQFF.

The chain is built from TRBV12-3 or TRBV12-4 and TRBJ2-7; no clear D. V was shortened by 6 bases and J by 3 bases, with 6 bases between the two germline ends. The CDR3 has 11 amino acids. CDR3 protein: CASSRRYEQYF. As DNA, the CDR3 is TGTGCCAGCAGCCGCCGCTACGAGCAGTACTTC.

This chain joins TRBV11-2 and TRBJ1-2; no definite D call. CDR1 SGHAT and CDR2 FQNNGV come from the germline V gene. V was pared by 4 bases and J by 4 bases, with 16 bases between. CDR3 length equals 15 residues. Written as DNA, the CDR3 is TGTGCCAGCAGCTCATATGGACGGTATACCTATGGCTACACCTTC. Translation: CASSSYGRYTYGYTF.

This clonotype was seen a few times. The chain links TRBV25-1 to TRBJ1-2; tentative D call: TRBD1 (5 bases). The CDR3 sequence is 15 residues long. Trimming removed 6 bases at V and 6 bases at J, with 20 bases between. The germline gives CDR1 MGHDK, CDR2 SYGVNS. As DNA, the CDR3 is TGTGCCAGCAGGAACCCAGGGCCAGACCTCGATGGCTACACCTTC. Translation gives CASRNPGPDLDGYTF.

The chain couples TRBV5-4 to TRBJ1-6; no firm D call. V lost 4 bases and J lost 9, with 17 bases in between. Germline V gene lookup returns CDR1 SGHNT and CDR2 YYREEE (reference sequence). The CDR3 runs 15 residues. The CDR3 sequence: CASSGQGVIRSPLHF. The CDR3 nucleotides read TGTGCCAGCAGCGGTCAAGGCGTAATTCGTTCACCCCTCCACTTT.

This clonotype appeared many times. V usage is TRBV7-8 and J usage is TRBJ1-5; D unclear. Trimming removed 2 bases from V and 1 base from J, with 12 bases in between. This CDR3 is 16 amino acids long. Germline V CDR1 and CDR2: SGHVS, FQNEAQ. The CDR3 is CASSLNYRLSNQPQHF. The CDR3 DNA reads as TGTGCCAGCAGCTTAAACTACAGACTGAGCAATCAGCCCCAGCATTTT.

This clonotype showed up just a few times. The CDR3 bases are TGCAGTGCTATAAGGGACAGGGGTAATGAGCAGTTCTTC. It codes for CSAIRDRGNEQFF. The rearrangement uses TRBV20-1 and TRBJ2-1; TRBD1 aligns across 10 bases. Trimming took 4 bases from V and 7 from J; bases not matched to a gene: 4. This CDR3 comprises 13 residues. Germline V lookup: CDR1 DFQATT, CDR2 SNEGSKA (reference sequence).

The rearrangement links TRBV9 to TRBJ2-5, with no clear D. The CDR3 sequence is 13 residues long. Trimming stripped 0 bases from V and 3 bases from J, with 6 bases between. CDR1 SGDLS and CDR2 YYNGEE come from the germline V gene. CDR3 sequence reads: CASSVEGEETQYF. In DNA form, the CDR3 reads TGTGCCAGCAGCGTAGAAGGAGAAGAGACCCAGTACTTC.

This clonotype was seen only a few times. CDR3 residues: CASSIGLNYGYTF. CDR3 DNA: TGTGCCAGTAGTATTGGGCTGAACTATGGCTACACCTTC. The chain employs TRBV19 and TRBJ1-2; the D is unclear. V lost 3 bases and J lost 2, with 7 bases in between. This CDR3 spans 13 amino acids. Germline lookup yields CDR1 LNHDA and CDR2 SQIVND (reference sequence).

This clonotype was seen a few times. The V gene is TRBV7-9, the J gene TRBJ2-1, with D uncertain. This CDR3 spans 13 amino acids. Trimming shortened V by 0 bases and J by 7 bases, and 7 bases separated the two germline ends. CDR1 and CDR2 from the germline V gene are SEHNR and FQNEAQ (reference sequence). The CDR3, as DNA: TGTGCCAGCAGCTTAGCGACCATTAATGAGCAGTTCTTC. Translating it yields CASSLATINEQFF.

This rearrangement joins TRBV5-1 to TRBJ2-1; 9 positions agree with TRBD1. The V and J ends lost 4 bases and 5 bases, in that order; junction bases with no gene match: 10. CDR3 length: 16 amino acids. Germline CDR1 and CDR2: SGHRS and YFSETQ. CDR3 coding DNA: TGCGCCAGCAGCCTGGAGGGACAGGGTGTCAACAATGAGCAGTTCTTC. This translates into CASSLEGQGVNNEQFF.

The genes are TRBV20-1 and TRBJ1-2; 8 bases map to TRBD1. Looked up from germline, CDR1 is DFQATT and CDR2 is SNEGSKA (reference sequence). Unmatched junction bases numbered 12, after V lost 7 bases and J lost 8 bases. The CDR3 spans 13 residues. The CDR3 loop is CSVPGNRGGGYTF. The CDR3 DNA reads TGCAGTGTACCTGGAAACAGGGGGGGCGGCTACACCTTC.

The CDR3 DNA sequence: TGCAGTGCGGAGGAGGGGGCTCTTAATTCACCCCTCCACTTT. It codes for CSAEEGALNSPLHF. V is TRBV20-1 and J is TRBJ1-6; 7 bases match TRBD1. Germline-derived CDR1 and CDR2 are DFQATT and SNEGSKA (reference sequence). The CDR3 has 14 amino acids. After removal of 6 bases from V and 6 bases from J, the junction contained 8 bases not matched to a gene.

The chain couples TRBV19 to TRBJ1-4; D perhaps matches TRBD1 (5 bases). The V and J ends lost 5 bases and 7 bases respectively, with 17 bases between them. The CDR3 has 15 residues. Germline V CDR1 and CDR2: LNHDA, SQIVND (reference sequence). Written as DNA, the CDR3 is TGTGCCAGTAGTTCCCCAGGGAGCGAATCTGAAAAACTGTTTTTT. Its protein is CASSSPGSESEKLFF.

This clonotype was detected many times. The V call is TRBV7-8, the J call TRBJ1-2, with a tentative D call TRBD1 (5 bases). CDR1 and CDR2 (germline): SGHVS, FQNEAQ. The CDR3 extends over 15 amino acids. The V and J ends lost 0 bases and 6 bases respectively, with 14 bases between them. The CDR3 spells CASSLAARVGDGYTF. DNA for the CDR3: TGTGCCAGCAGCTTAGCTGCCAGGGTTGGAGATGGCTACACCTTC.

This clonotype was detected only a few times. This chain connects TRBV12-3 or TRBV12-4 to TRBJ2-1, with 10 positions matching TRBD2. Germline trimming cut 3 bases from V and 6 bases from J; bases unmatched to any gene: 5. The CDR3 contains 15 residues. CDR3 coding DNA: TGTGCCAGCAGTTTTAGAGCGGGAGGGCCCAATGAGCAGTTCTTC. Protein product: CASSFRAGGPNEQFF.

The chain uses TRBV27 and TRBJ2-2, with 8 bases that match TRBD1. This CDR3 spans 17 amino acids. Looked up from germline, CDR1 is MNHEY and CDR2 is SMNVEV (reference sequence). V lost 3 bases and J lost 6; bases outside the gene matches: 12. The CDR3: CASSFPQDRESPGELFF. The CDR3 region has the DNA TGTGCCAGCAGTTTCCCCCAGGACAGGGAATCTCCCGGGGAGCTGTTTTTT.

Here the CDR3 DNA reads TGTGCCAGCAGCTTGGTTGGCTCTAACTATGGCTACACCTTC. Encoded protein: CASSLVGSNYGYTF. The chain uses TRBV5-8 and TRBJ1-2; D unresolved. The CDR3 sequence is 14 residues long. Germline CDR1 is SGHTS and CDR2 is YDEGEE. V was shortened by 0 bases and J by 0 bases, with 6 bases between the two germline ends.

The chain recombines TRBV10-2 with TRBJ2-2, with 13 nucleotides matching TRBD2. The CDR3 totals 15 residues. The trim removed 6 bases at V and 7 bases at J, leaving 5 bases unmatched. Germline CDR1 reads WSHSY; CDR2 reads SAAADI. CDR3 protein: CASSGLAGAGGELFF. The DNA of the CDR3 is TGCGCCAGCAGCGGACTAGCGGGGGCGGGCGGGGAGCTGTTTTTT.

The V and J genes are TRBV7-2 and TRBJ2-3; no clear D gene. CDR3 length: 9 amino acids. V gave up 9 bases and J gave up 6 bases, with 4 bases separating them. In germline, CDR1 is SGHTA, CDR2 FQGNSA. This CDR3 is CARGDTQYF. Here the CDR3 DNA reads TGTGCCAGGGGCGATACGCAGTATTTT.